This TCR beta chain was found in a study of Ad26.COV2.S vaccination and SARS-CoV-2 variants. Study context: The Ad26.COV2.S arm of the COV1001 trial was where the donor was placed. The study gave Ad26.COV2.S intramuscularly, once or twice 56 days apart. General study findings and limits: The TCR-based breadth and depth measures might underestimate overall T cell responses.

Profiling relied on immunoSEQ multiplex PCR, and the TCRdb table lists in-frame clones only, not all of them. Found here are around 420,000 clones, roughly 88% of them singletons; the top ten hold approximately 4%. Stated treatment: over 15 received Ad26.COV2.S at low or high dose, single or two shots; about 5 received placebo; per-sample allocation not given. Repertoires come from day 63 after the first vaccine or placebo injection. An adult of 18-55 years in Boston served as donor. On this clone: As yet, its antigen is unknown.

Germline V gives CDR1 LNHDA, CDR2 SQIVND (reference sequence). Between the trimmed V and J ends, which lost 0 bases and 4 bases, there was a span of 6 bases. CDR3 length: 14 amino acids. The rearrangement joins TRBV19 to TRBJ2-2; D gene ambiguous. This sequence originates from a person between 18 and 65 years old who received the Ad26.COV2.S COVID-19 vaccine or a placebo. The material sequenced was peripheral blood, taken in a trial of Ad26.COV2.S vaccine versus placebo. This CDR3 reads CASSIDSTTGELFF. CDR3 coding DNA: TGTGCCAGTAGTATAGACAGCACCACCGGGGAGCTGTTTTTT.